Listed below are T cell receptor beta chains from one sample, sequenced in a study of cytotoxic CD8 clonotypes in ibrutinib-treated CLL. TCRdb's copy holds only in-frame clones and misses some; the assay was immunoSEQ multiplex PCR. The sample shows more than 200,000 clones, around 75% of them seen only once. This specimen consisted of PBMCs, obtained after 12 months of ibrutinib treatment. Source of these receptors: a human donor with chronic lymphocytic leukemia. CDR3s include the opening cysteine and the closing phenylalanine or tryptophan. A D gene is named only where the DNA matches it firmly. Clone sizes are given selectively: once, few, many, or a class where the clone is expanded.

J: TRBJ1-3
D: -
V: TRBV30
size: -
CDR3: CAWSASRSGNTIYF
DNA: TGTGCCTGGAGCGCGAGTCGGTCTGGAAACACCATATATTTT

J: TRBJ1-1
D: -
V: TRBV27
size: few
CDR3: CASSDQGGNTEAFF
DNA: TGTGCCAGCAGCGATCAGGGCGGGAACACTGAAGCTTTCTTT

J: TRBJ1-1
D: -
V: TRBV18
size: -
CDR3: CASSPLIETEAFF
DNA: TGTGCCAGCTCACCTCTCATAGAGACTGAAGCTTTCTTT

J: TRBJ2-7
D: -
V: TRBV6-6
size: once
CDR3: CASIGRNEQYF
DNA: TGTGCCAGCATTGGACGGAACGAGCAGTACTTC

J: TRBJ2-6
D: -
V: TRBV28
size: -
CDR3: CASSQVAGSSGANVLTF
DNA: TGTGCCAGCAGCCAAGTTGCAGGGTCATCTGGGGCCAACGTCCTGACTTTC

J: TRBJ2-7
D: TRBD1
V: TRBV7-3
size: -
CDR3: CASSPIGQDGNEQYF
DNA: TGTGCCAGCAGCCCCATCGGACAGGACGGGAACGAGCAGTACTTC

J: TRBJ1-1
D: -
V: TRBV28
size: -
CDR3: CASNTGRMADTEAFF
DNA: TGTGCCAGCAATACGGGGAGGATGGCGGACACTGAAGCTTTCTTT

J: TRBJ2-3
D: TRBD1
V: TRBV5-1
size: -
CDR3: CASTSDRVTSDTQYF
DNA: TGCGCCAGCACCAGCGACAGGGTAACGTCAGATACGCAGTATTTT

J: TRBJ2-1
D: TRBD2
V: TRBV4-3
size: -
CDR3: CASSQASGYSYNEQFF
DNA: TGCGCCAGCAGCCAAGCTAGCGGGTACTCCTACAATGAGCAGTTCTTC

J: TRBJ2-7
D: -
V: TRBV7-8
size: -
CDR3: CASSRTREEQYF
DNA: TGTGCCAGCAGCCGAACTAGGGAGGAGCAGTACTTC

J: TRBJ2-6
D: -
V: TRBV30
size: -
CDR3: CAWEAGANVLTF
DNA: TGTGCCTGGGAGGCTGGGGCCAACGTCCTGACTTTC

J: TRBJ2-3
D: TRBD2
V: TRBV6-1
size: -
CDR3: CAGRLAGGTDTQYF
DNA: TGTGCCGGAAGACTAGCGGGGGGCACAGATACGCAGTATTTT

J: TRBJ1-2
D: TRBD1
V: TRBV27
size: -
CDR3: CASSLSTGTGDGYTF
DNA: TGTGCCAGCAGTTTATCGACTGGGACAGGGGATGGCTACACCTTC

J: TRBJ1-1
D: -
V: TRBV6-1
size: -
CDR3: CASIRVLDTEAFF
DNA: TGTGCCAGCATACGAGTATTGGACACTGAAGCTTTCTTT

J: TRBJ2-1
D: -
V: TRBV21-1
size: -
CDR3: CASSKEAAGRYNEQFF
DNA: TGTGCCAGCAGCAAAGAGGCAGCGGGCCGGTACAATGAGCAGTTCTTC

J: TRBJ2-3
D: -
V: TRBV9
size: -
CDR3: CASSVEATTDTQYF
DNA: TGTGCCAGCAGCGTAGAGGCCACCACAGATACGCAGTATTTT

J: TRBJ2-7
D: -
V: TRBV7-2
size: -
CDR3: CASTQDGREQYF
DNA: TGTGCCAGCACTCAAGATGGGCGGGAGCAGTACTTC

J: TRBJ1-1
D: TRBD1
V: TRBV27
size: -
CDR3: CASSSFRGQGTEAFF
DNA: TGTGCCAGCAGTTCCTTCAGGGGGCAGGGTACTGAAGCTTTCTTT

J: TRBJ1-1
D: -
V: TRBV29-1
size: -
CDR3: CSVSESKTEAFF
DNA: TGCAGCGTCTCGGAGTCAAAAACTGAAGCTTTCTTT

J: TRBJ1-2
D: -
V: TRBV6-5
size: once
CDR3: CASRGRTYTF
DNA: TGTGCCAGTAGGGGGAGGACCTACACCTTC